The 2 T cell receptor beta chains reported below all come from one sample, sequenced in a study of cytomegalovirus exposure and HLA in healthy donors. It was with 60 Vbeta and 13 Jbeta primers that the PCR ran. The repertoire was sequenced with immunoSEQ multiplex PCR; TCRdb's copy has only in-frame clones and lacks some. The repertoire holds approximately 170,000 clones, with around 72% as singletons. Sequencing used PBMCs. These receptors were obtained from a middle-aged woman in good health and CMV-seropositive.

The CDR3 bases are TGTGCCAGCAGCATGGCGCGGGAGACCCAGTACTTC. It yields the protein CASSMARETQYF. The rearrangement uses TRBV6-5 and TRBJ2-5; D remains ambiguous. The CDR3 covers 12 residues. Germline assignment: CDR1 MNHEY and CDR2 SVGAGI. With 6 bases removed from V and 5 bases from J, the gap between germline ends came to 10 bases.

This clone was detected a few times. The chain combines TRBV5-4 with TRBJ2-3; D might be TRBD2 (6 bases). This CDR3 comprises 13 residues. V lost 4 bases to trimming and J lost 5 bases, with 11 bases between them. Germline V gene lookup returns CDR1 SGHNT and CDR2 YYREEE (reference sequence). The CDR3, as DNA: TGTGCCAGCAGCCCCGTGGGGGGAGATACGCAGTATTTT. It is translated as CASSPVGGDTQYF. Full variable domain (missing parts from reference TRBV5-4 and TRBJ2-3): ETGVTQSPTHLIKTRGQQVTLRCSSQSGHNTVSWYQQALGQGPQFIFQYYREEENGRGNFPPRFSGLQFPNYSSELNVNALELDDSALYLCASSPVGGDTQYFGPGTRLTVL.